These 22 T cell receptor beta chains share one sample of origin, sequenced in a study of T cells after yellow fever vaccination. Using its own MiXCR run on the 5' RACE reads, TCRdb lists one record per CDR3 protein. This sample has 500,000 to 650,000 distinct CDR3 sequences, with roughly 17% found just once. This specimen was PBMCs, taken around 5 days after the first yellow fever vaccination. The receptors derive from a man aged 18 to 29 who received the YFV17D yellow fever vaccine.

This clonotype appeared a few times. The chain is built from TRBV18 and TRBJ1-1; D is undetermined. This CDR3 has 13 amino acids. Trimming removed 4 bases at V and 7 bases at J, with 13 bases between. Germline V CDR1 and CDR2: KGHSH, LQKENI. The DNA for the CDR3 is TGTGCCAGCTCACATACGACCGAATATGAAGCTTTCTTT. It is translated as CASSHTTEYEAFF.

V usage is TRBV19 and J usage is TRBJ1-5, with a weak D call TRBD1 (6 bases). Trimming took off 3 bases at V and 6 bases at J, with 12 bases between the two ends. Germline CDR1 reads LNHDA; CDR2 reads SQIVND (reference sequence). The CDR3 contains 14 residues. This chain's CDR3 is CASSMWGAGQPQHF. DNA of the CDR3: TGTGCCAGTAGTATGTGGGGGGCGGGTCAGCCCCAGCATTTT.

The chain couples TRBV7-3 to TRBJ2-5; the match to TRBD2 covers 8 bases. CDR1 and CDR2 (germline): SGHTA, FQGTGA. This CDR3 contains 17 residues. V was clipped by 1 base and J by 6 bases; unmatched bases: 13. CDR3 coding DNA: TGTGCCAGCAGCTTAAAGCCGCGGGGGGAAACTGAGAAGACCCAGTACTTC. It translates to CASSLKPRGETEKTQYF.

The chain uses TRBV4-1 and TRBJ2-1, with D perhaps matching TRBD1 or TRBD2 (5 bases each). The CDR3 has 14 amino acids. The germline gives CDR1 MGHRA, CDR2 YSYEKL. V lost 8 bases to trimming and J lost 7 bases, with 18 bases between them. The CDR3 protein is CASGSSGASNEQFF. Here the CDR3 DNA reads TGCGCCAGCGGCTCCTCCGGGGCCTCTAATGAGCAGTTCTTC.

Ten or more counts support this clonotype. The CDR3 DNA sequence: TGTGCCAGCAGCTTCTTGGACAGGGTGGTTGGAGCTTTCTTT. Encoded protein: CASSFLDRVVGAFF. The gene calls are TRBV7-2 and TRBJ1-1, with 8 bases lining up with TRBD1. Germline CDR1 SGHTA, CDR2 FQGNSA. The CDR3 sequence is 14 residues long. V shed 3 bases, J shed 10 bases, and the junction held 10 bases outside the gene matches.

This clonotype occurred a few times. V is TRBV2 and J is TRBJ1-5; D gene unclear. Germline CDR1 reads SNHLY; CDR2 reads FYNNEI. Deletions cut 2 bases from V and 0 bases from J, with 11 bases between. The length of the CDR3 is 16 residues. This CDR3 is CASSESWGYSNQPQHF. The CDR3 DNA follows: TGTGCCAGCAGTGAAAGTTGGGGATATAGCAATCAGCCCCAGCATTTT.

Only a few counts were recorded for this clonotype. The genes are TRBV12-3 or TRBV12-4 and TRBJ1-5; D is uncertain. This CDR3 has 16 amino acids. Trimming cost V 8 bases and J 0 bases, with 17 bases left between them. CDR3 residues: CASRATKPNSNQPQHF. The CDR3 coding sequence is TGTGCCAGCCGGGCCACCAAACCCAATAGCAATCAGCCCCAGCATTTT.

V gene TRBV7-2 combines with J gene TRBJ1-1; 8 bases fit TRBD1. The V and J ends lost 5 bases and 1 base, in that order; junction bases with no gene match: 6. This CDR3 has 15 amino acids. Germline V gene lookup returns CDR1 SGHTA and CDR2 FQGNSA. The CDR3 is CASSPRQGSNTEAFF. The CDR3 DNA is TGTGCCAGCAGCCCTCGACAGGGGTCGAACACTGAAGCTTTCTTT.

Turning to this clonotype: An end of the junction does not agree with germline; a read error may underlie this. This chain links TRBV4-3 with TRBJ1-6, with TRBD1 matching over 11 bases. Germline V gives CDR1 LGHNA, CDR2 YSLEER. This CDR3 contains 15 residues. DNA for the CDR3: TGCGCCAGCAGCCAGGGGACAGGGGGTAATACACCCCTCCACTTT. This encodes CASSQGTGGNTPLHF.

This clonotype was detected a few times. This chain uses TRBV19 with TRBJ2-7, with D possibly being TRBD1 or TRBD2 (5 bases each). The V end was cut by 2 bases, the J end by 0 bases, with 14 bases between. CDR1 and CDR2 (germline): LNHDA, SQIVND (reference sequence). The CDR3 has 16 amino acids. The CDR3, as DNA: TGTGCCAGTAGTATAATGCCGGGACGTAGCTCCTACGAGCAGTACTTC. Its translation is CASSIMPGRSSYEQYF.

Only a few counts were recorded for this clonotype. This chain joins TRBV7-2 and TRBJ2-7; D uncertain. The V end was cut by 5 bases, the J end by 3 bases, with 14 bases between. The CDR3 covers 14 residues. Germline CDR1 and CDR2: SGHTA and FQGNSA. As DNA, the CDR3 is TGTGCCAGCAGCCGCAAGCCGTGGGTCTACGAGCAGTACGTC. Translated: CASSRKPWVYEQYV.

This clonotype appeared a few times. J is TRBJ2-1 and V is TRBV16; D might be TRBD2 (6 bases). There are 16 residues in the CDR3. V gave up 2 bases and J gave up 4 bases, with 15 bases separating them. Germline-derived CDR1 and CDR2 are KGHSY and FQNENV. The CDR3 is CASSQDGGRGYNEQFF. The CDR3 DNA reads as TGTGCCAGCAGCCAAGACGGTGGTCGGGGGTACAATGAGCAGTTCTTC.

There are a few counts of this clonotype. The chain is built from TRBV11-2 and TRBJ2-7; no reliable D call. Germline V gene sequence: CDR1 SGHAT, CDR2 FQNNGV. CDR3 length equals 15 residues. V lost 0 bases and J 2 bases, leaving 11 bases between the germline ends. Here the CDR3 reads CASSLDGVTAYEQYF. CDR3 nucleotide sequence: TGTGCCAGCAGCTTAGATGGTGTAACGGCCTACGAGCAGTACTTC. The full variable domain, its missing parts supplied by reference TRBV11-2 and TRBJ2-7, is EAGVAQSPRYKIIEKRQSVAFWCNPISGHATLYWYQQILGQGPKLLIQFQNNGVVDDSQLPKDRFSAERLKGVDSTLKIQPAKLEDSAVYLCASSLDGVTAYEQYFGPGTRLTVT.

This chain links TRBV9 with TRBJ2-3; a possible D gene is TRBD2 (6 bases). The CDR3 runs to 14 residues. Deletions cut 4 bases from V and 1 base from J, with 10 bases between. Germline values: CDR1 SGDLS, CDR2 YYNGEE. CDR3 loop: CASSSTSRTDTQYF. The CDR3, as DNA: TGTGCCAGCAGCTCGACTAGTCGCACAGATACGCAGTATTTT.

The V and J genes are TRBV7-3 and TRBJ2-2; 10 bases align to TRBD1. CDR3 length equals 16 residues. V was clipped by 4 bases and J by 7 bases; unmatched bases: 9. Germline V CDR1 and CDR2: SGHTA, FQGTGA. CDR3 nucleotides: TGTGCCAGCAGCTCTACCCCGGGACAGGGGTTCGGGGAGCTGTTTTTT. This gives the protein CASSSTPGQGFGELFF.

This clonotype was observed a handful of times. The V gene is TRBV18, the J gene TRBJ1-1; the D gene is possibly TRBD1 (5 bases). CDR3 length equals 12 residues. V lost 3 bases and J 6 bases, leaving 8 bases between the germline ends. Germline V gives CDR1 KGHSH, CDR2 LQKENI. CDR3 residues: CASSPAGSEAFF. The CDR3 DNA sequence: TGTGCCAGCTCACCGGCAGGGTCTGAAGCTTTCTTT.

The chain combines TRBV27 with TRBJ2-3, with D unclear. V lost 4 bases to trimming and J lost 3 bases, with 11 bases between them. There are 14 residues in the CDR3. CDR1 and CDR2 from the germline V gene are MNHEY and SMNVEV (reference sequence). The CDR3 DNA reads as TGTGCCAGCAGTTCCCCCTTTAGAACAGATACGCAGTATTTT. Translation: CASSSPFRTDTQYF.

In this sample, this clonotype turned up a few times. The chain uses TRBV12-3 or TRBV12-4 and TRBJ2-3; 9 nucleotides agree with TRBD2. V shed 2 bases and J 0 bases; nucleotides not matched to a gene: 6. This CDR3 is 17 amino acids long. CDR3 protein: CASSLPPSGVSTDTQYF. CDR3 nucleotide sequence: TGTGCCAGCAGTTTACCTCCTAGCGGGGTGAGCACAGATACGCAGTATTTT.

The rearrangement uses TRBV4-3 and TRBJ2-2; 7 nucleotides line up with TRBD2. CDR1 LGHNA and CDR2 YSLEER come from the germline V gene. Unmatched junction bases numbered 6, after V lost 4 bases and J lost 4 bases. The length of the CDR3 is 15 residues. The CDR3 bases are TGCGCCAGCAGCCCTGGGAGGGTTGGCACCGGGGAGCTGTTTTTT. Translation gives CASSPGRVGTGELFF.

Comments on this clonotype: A much larger clone is a single base away; this may be a read error. This chain connects TRBV5-5 to TRBJ1-2; 7 positions agree with TRBD1. The junction had 3 bases not matched to a gene; V was cut back by 1 base and J by 6 bases. The germline gives CDR1 SGHKS, CDR2 YYEKEE (reference sequence). The CDR3 spans 13 residues. The CDR3 region has the DNA TGTGCCAGCAGCTTGACAGGGGTCGATGGCTACACCTTC. As protein: CASSLTGVDGYTF.

The gene calls are TRBV6-5 and TRBJ1-2; TRBD1 matches at 12 bases. With V trimmed by 0 bases and J by 4 bases, 3 bases remained unmatched. Germline CDR1 and CDR2: MNHEY and SVGAGI. The CDR3 runs to 16 residues. The CDR3 sequence is CASSYSGQGAGYGYTF. CDR3 bases: TGTGCCAGCAGTTACTCGGGACAGGGGGCCGGCTATGGCTACACCTTC.

The gene calls are TRBV19 and TRBJ1-5; TRBD1 agrees at 7 bases. Per the germline V gene, CDR1 is LNHDA and CDR2 is SQIVND (reference sequence). CDR3 length equals 14 residues. Losses at the gene ends were 9 bases for V and 1 base for J; bases not matched to a gene: 6. This chain's CDR3 is CASNPGQSNQPQHF. Written as DNA, the CDR3 is TGTGCCAGCAATCCGGGACAGAGCAATCAGCCCCAGCATTTT.